The source of this TCR beta chain is a study of beta chain features in type 1 diabetes. Study in general: The examined sorted cells totaled approximately 100 million across samples.

Expressed TCRB transcripts were sequenced after all isolated RNA was converted to cDNA. Produced via immunoSEQ multiplex PCR; TCRdb's table is partial and in-frame only. In the table there are 900,000 or so clones, 17% of which are singletons. CD4+ naive, central memory, regulatory and stem cell-like memory subsets were isolated by sorting on CD45RO/CCR7/CD25/CD127/CD95/CD27. Looked up from germline, CDR1 is LNHNV and CDR2 is YYDKDF (reference sequence). The CDR3 is 15 residues long. V dropped 0 bases and J dropped 2 bases, with 7 bases sitting between them. The receptor was isolated from a woman in her late teens or twenties in good health. Material: naive CD4+ T cells from blood. The chain recombines TRBV15 with TRBJ2-2; D remains ambiguous. CDR3 protein: CATSRDRGNTGELFF. The DNA of the CDR3 is TGTGCCACCAGCAGAGATCGAGGAAACACCGGGGAGCTGTTTTTT. Using reference TRBV15 and TRBJ2-2 for the parts outside the CDR3, the full variable domain is DAMVIQNPRYQVTQFGKPVTLSCSQTLNHNVMYWYQQKSSQAPKLLFHYYDKDFNNEADTPDNFQSRRPNTSFCFLDIRSPGLGDTAMYLCATSRDRGNTGELFFGEGSRLTVL.